Listed below are T cell receptor beta chains from one sample, sequenced in a study of shared clonotypes between healthy human individuals. Only in-frame clones appear in the TCRdb table, and some are missing; sequencing was by immunoSEQ multiplex PCR. The table includes 780,000 or so clones, roughly 72% detected once. The specimen was memory CD4+ T cells sorted from blood. These receptors were taken from a woman aged 30 to 39 in good health. The CDR3 runs from the conserved cysteine through the conserved F or W. The size entry is marked missing in some rows and otherwise reads once, few, many or a size class.

cdr3_length,clone_size,v_call,cdr3_aa
18,NA,TRBV23-1,CASSQLGRGSPKRQPQHF
14,NA,TRBV2,CASILLEGIGEQYF
18,once,TRBV19,CASSPGVKQGVRTDTQYF
13,few,TRBV28,CASSLMGTNGYTF
17,few,TRBV6-4,CASSKAGAHSGANVLTF
16,NA,TRBV18,CASSPPTSGATYEQYF
13,many,TRBV2,CAGRRGTTDTQYF
18,NA,TRBV10-3,CAISESGGTGFSVNEAFF
15,NA,TRBV11-2,CASSFLAGRSGELFF
16,few,TRBV7-6,CASSLSASQNTGELFF
11,NA,TRBV20-1,CREGGKGGYTF
12,NA,TRBV2,CASSTARYEQYF
13,NA,TRBV29-1,CSVASSGQETQYF
15,NA,TRBV7-9,CASSLETGSSREQFF
16,few,TRBV2,CASSEGWTGAGNTIYF
15,NA,TRBV6-4,CASSILAGGPYEQFF
17,NA,TRBV7-9,CASSPHPPQGTGVEQYF
11,NA,TRBV7-6,CASSRQREQYF
17,few,TRBV25-1,CASSESRGLASSYEQYF
15,NA,TRBV27,CASFGTRRGSYEQYF
13,NA,TRBV19,CASSPRSVYEQYF
11,NA,TRBV7-2,CASSWGLEQFF
14,NA,TRBV28,CASRTSGGENTIYF
15,NA,TRBV6-6,CASSYEGLFYNEQFF
15,NA,TRBV5-1,CASSLTGVRDTEAFF
18,NA,TRBV9,CASSVGYPSAGGDYGYTF
14,few,TRBV5-1,CASSPGSGLDTQYF
15,NA,TRBV4-2,CASSQARGQAYEQYF
17,once,TRBV7-8,CASSSTGLAGVTGELFF
13,NA,TRBV15,CATSRGLALEQYF
14,NA,TRBV6-5,CAINREQGNSPLHF
16,once,TRBV28,CASSFPQGAEGQPQHF
14,few,TRBV5-1,CASSLVSDNYGYTF
14,NA,TRBV7-9,CASSSTGGITEAFF
15,few,TRBV2,CASSDEQSGANVLTF
12,NA,TRBV7-2,CASSLDGHGYTF
15,NA,TRBV28,CASSLRDRDAQPQHF
16,NA,TRBV5-8,CASSSKPPRAYNEQFF
13,NA,TRBV7-6,CASSLSWGGEQFF
13,NA,TRBV11-3,CASRGWGNYGYTF
13,few,TRBV30,CASRSSGANVLTF